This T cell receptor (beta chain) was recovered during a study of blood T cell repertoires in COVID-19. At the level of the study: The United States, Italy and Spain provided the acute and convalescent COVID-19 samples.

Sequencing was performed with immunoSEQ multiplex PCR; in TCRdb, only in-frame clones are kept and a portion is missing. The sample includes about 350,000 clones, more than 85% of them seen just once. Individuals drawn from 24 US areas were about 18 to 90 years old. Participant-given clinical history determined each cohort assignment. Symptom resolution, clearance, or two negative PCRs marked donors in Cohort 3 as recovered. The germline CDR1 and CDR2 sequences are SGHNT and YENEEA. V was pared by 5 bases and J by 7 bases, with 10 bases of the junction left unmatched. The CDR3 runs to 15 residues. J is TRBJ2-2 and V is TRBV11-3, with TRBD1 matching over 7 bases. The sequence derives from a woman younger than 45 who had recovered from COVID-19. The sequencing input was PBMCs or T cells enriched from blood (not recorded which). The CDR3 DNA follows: TGTGCCAGCAGCCACCGACAGGGAGTGAGCGGGGAGCTGTTTTTT. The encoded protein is CASSHRQGVSGELFF.